The 13 T cell receptor beta chains in this list originate from one sample, sequenced in a study of T-cell reconstitution after alpha-beta-depleted transplantation in children. Preparation of the TCRbeta library was carried out with unique molecular identifiers. TCRdb redid the calling of the PCR reads with MiXCR, one entry per CDR3 protein. Altogether 180,000 or so distinct CDR3 sequences are present, about 6% being singletons, with the ten largest covering roughly 4.8%. Here the sequenced sample was PBMCs, taken before TCRalphabeta/CD19-depleted stem cell transplant. The receptor set was obtained from a girl in the first two years of life with combined immunodeficiency, due to receive a stem cell transplant.

This clonotype was seen at least ten times. The gene calls are TRBV7-9 and TRBJ2-7; TRBD2 is a possible D gene (6 bases). Germline CDR1 SEHNR, CDR2 FQNEAQ (reference sequence). CDR3 length equals 14 residues. Between the trimmed V and J ends, which lost 5 bases and 0 bases, there was a span of 11 bases. CDR3 nucleotides: TGTGCCAGCAGCCGGGGACTGACCTCCTACGAGCAGTACTTC. Encoded protein: CASSRGLTSYEQYF.

This clonotype was recorded at least ten times. The CDR3 DNA reads as TGTGCCAGCAGCCCCCGGGACAGCAAACCGGCTGAAAACAATGAGCAGTTCTTC. Translating gives CASSPRDSKPAENNEQFF. The gene calls are TRBV9 and TRBJ2-1; 7 bases map to TRBD1. V was pared by 4 bases and J by 5 bases, with 18 bases of the junction left unmatched. Germline V gene sequence: CDR1 SGDLS, CDR2 YYNGEE. The CDR3 runs 18 residues.

This clonotype was counted at least ten times. This sequence joins TRBV2 and TRBJ1-1; TRBD1 aligns across 10 bases. The length of the CDR3 is 14 residues. The germline gives CDR1 SNHLY, CDR2 FYNNEI. The V and J ends lost 6 bases and 4 bases, in that order; junction bases with no gene match: 5. CDR3 residues: CASRRDRGLTEAFF. CDR3 DNA: TGTGCCAGCAGAAGAGACAGGGGGCTCACTGAAGCTTTCTTT.

This clonotype was detected a few times. CDR3 sequence: CASSSLGAGDYQETQYF. The CDR3 nucleotides are TGTGCCAGCAGCAGCTTGGGAGCGGGAGACTATCAAGAGACCCAGTACTTC. V is TRBV7-9 and J is TRBJ2-5; TRBD2 agrees at 8 bases. This CDR3 has 17 amino acids. Looked up from germline, CDR1 is SEHNR and CDR2 is FQNEAQ (reference sequence). V lost 5 bases and J lost 2; bases outside the gene matches: 13.

At least ten counts were recorded for this clonotype. This chain joins TRBV15 and TRBJ2-3; tentative D call: TRBD1 (6 bases). CDR3 size: 15 residues. Deletions cut 5 bases from V and 4 bases from J, with 16 bases between. Germline CDR1 LNHNV, CDR2 YYDKDF (reference sequence). CDR3 in DNA: TGTGCCACCAGCCTCAGACGAGGGGGTCCAGATACGCAGTATTTT. Translation: CATSLRRGGPDTQYF.

The table lists this clonotype with many counts. The chain carries TRBV7-3 and TRBJ2-1; D ambiguous. This CDR3 has 13 amino acids. V dropped 3 bases and J dropped 2 bases, with 5 bases sitting between them. The germline CDR1 and CDR2 sequences are SGHTA and FQGTGA. CDR3 DNA: TGTGCCAGCAGCTTTATGGCCTACAATGAGCAGTTCTTC. It codes for CASSFMAYNEQFF. Drawing the rest from reference TRBV7-3 and TRBJ2-1, the complete variable domain is GAGVSQTPSNKVTEKGKYVELRCDPISGHTALYWYRQSLGQGPEFLIYFQGTGAADDSGLPNDRFFAVRPEGSVSTLKIQRTERGDSAVYLCASSFMAYNEQFFGPGTRLTVL.

This clonotype showed up many times. The chain is built from TRBV20-1 and TRBJ1-1; 7 bases align to TRBD1. V was clipped by 3 bases and J by 1 base; unmatched bases: 2. The CDR3 spans 13 residues. CDR1 and CDR2 (germline): DFQATT, SNEGSKA (reference sequence). CDR3 residues: CSASDRANTEAFF. DNA of the CDR3: TGCAGTGCTAGCGACAGGGCGAACACTGAAGCTTTCTTT.

At least ten counts were recorded for this clonotype. The chain employs TRBV12-3 or TRBV12-4 and TRBJ1-5; the D gene is possibly TRBD1 (5 bases). The length of the CDR3 is 13 residues. Trimming pared 6 bases from V and 4 bases from J, leaving 10 bases between. CDR3: CASSTGGNQPQHF. CDR3 in DNA: TGTGCCAGCAGCACGGGGGGGAATCAGCCCCAGCATTTT.

This clonotype came up many times. The chain couples TRBV19 to TRBJ2-1, with D possibly being TRBD2 (5 bases). Trimming left V 4 bases short and J 8 bases short, with 18 bases between. This CDR3 is 15 amino acids long. The germline V gene has CDR1 LNHDA and CDR2 SQIVND (reference sequence). The DNA for the CDR3 is TGTGCCAGTAGTACCGTGAACATTGAGGGCCATGAGCAGTTCTTC. Amino acid sequence: CASSTVNIEGHEQFF.

This clonotype was observed a handful of times. This CDR3 is CASSPRRVTYEQYF. The CDR3 DNA follows: TGTGCCAGCAGTCCCCGACGGGTTACCTACGAGCAGTACTTC. The chain employs TRBV12-3 or TRBV12-4 and TRBJ2-7, with unresolved D. V lost 5 bases to trimming and J lost 2 bases, with 13 bases between them. The CDR3 is 14 residues long.

Concerning this clonotype itself: It may be a read error: a sequence one base away is much more abundant. The chain combines TRBV5-6 with TRBJ2-7; D is ambiguous. CDR1 and CDR2 (germline): SGHDT, YYEEEE. Trimming pared 0 bases from V and 1 base from J, leaving 14 bases between. This CDR3 region has 16 residues. DNA for the CDR3: TGTGCCAGCAGCTTGGTATCCCAGAAAGAGTCCTACGAGCAGTACTTC. This gives the protein CASSLVSQKESYEQYF.

This clonotype was seen repeatedly, ten times or more. The chain carries TRBV12-3 or TRBV12-4 and TRBJ1-1, with a possible D match to TRBD1 (6 bases). Trimming removed 7 bases at V and 3 bases at J, with 18 bases between. The length of the CDR3 is 15 residues. In DNA form, the CDR3 reads TGTGCCAGCACACCCATAGGACAGCGGGACACTGAAGCTTTCTTT. Translating gives CASTPIGQRDTEAFF.

This clonotype was seen ten or more times. V and J are TRBV4-1 and TRBJ2-7, with D uncertain. V lost 4 bases and J lost 2, with 15 bases in between. Germline CDR1 is MGHRA and CDR2 is YSYEKL. The CDR3 is made up of 15 amino acids. The CDR3 DNA sequence: TGCGCCAGCAGCCTCCAGGACCTTGGGACCTACGAGCAGTACTTC. It codes for CASSLQDLGTYEQYF.